This T cell receptor (beta chain) was retrieved from a study of control samples from healthy donors and cancer patients (TCRdb year 2020). Library preparation used the immunoSEQ multiplex PCR assay. This is the immuneACCESS table as TCRdb keeps it, with only in-frame sequences that have V and J called. A part of the clones is gone; compared with another copy, unresolved V genes explain less than half, and the rest is unexplained. This sample holds 190,000 or so clones; 85% to 95% were observed only once. About 1.5% of the sample is taken by the ten largest. From its cysteine to its phenylalanine, the CDR3 spans 18 amino acids. Only the CDR3 DNA stays, 54 bases, in frame from base 1. CDR1 and CDR2 were assigned from the germline V gene as SGDLS and YYNGEE. The junction carries 17 bases between V and J, which are trimmed by 0 bases and 0 bases respectively. This clone came up once. The antigen this receptor binds is unknown. No qualities accompany the bases; no much larger clone lies one base away.

The chain is made from TRBV9 and TRBJ2-3; no confident D gene assignment can be made. The TCR originated in a man between 18 and 29 years old in good health. Sequencing input: blood. The CDR3 reads as follows: CASSVVRDFIPSTDTQYF. In nucleotide form, the sequence is TGTGCCAGCAGCGTAGTGCGTGACTTCATCCCGAGCACAGATACGCAGTATTTT.